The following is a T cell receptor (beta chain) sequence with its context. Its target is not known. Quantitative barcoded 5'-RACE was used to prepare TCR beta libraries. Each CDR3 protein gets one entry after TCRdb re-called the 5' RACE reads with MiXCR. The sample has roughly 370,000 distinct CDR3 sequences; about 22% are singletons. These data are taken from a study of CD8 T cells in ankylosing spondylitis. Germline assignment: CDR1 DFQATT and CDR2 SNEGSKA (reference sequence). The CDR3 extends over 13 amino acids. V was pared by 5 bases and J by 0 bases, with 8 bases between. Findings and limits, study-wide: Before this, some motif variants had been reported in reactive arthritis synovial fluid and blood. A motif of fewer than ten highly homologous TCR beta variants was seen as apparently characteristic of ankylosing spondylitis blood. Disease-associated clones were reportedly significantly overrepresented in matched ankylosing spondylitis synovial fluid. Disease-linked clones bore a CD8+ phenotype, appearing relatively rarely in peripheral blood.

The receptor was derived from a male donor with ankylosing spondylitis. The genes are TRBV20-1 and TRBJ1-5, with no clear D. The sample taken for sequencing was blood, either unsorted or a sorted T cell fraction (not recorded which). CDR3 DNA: TGCAGTGCTCCTTATTATAGCAATCAGCCCCAGCATTTT. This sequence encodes CSAPYYSNQPQHF.